This entry concerns a single T cell receptor (beta chain). Its antigen is not known. The V gene lost 6 bases and the J gene lost 3 bases, with 18 bases spanning the gap. Germline values: CDR1 SGHVS, CDR2 FNYEAQ. CDR3 length: 15 amino acids. Clones were read by immunoSEQ multiplex PCR, and TCRdb kept only the in-frame ones, dropping some. The table records around 120,000 clones, about 83% of them present only once. The entry originates in a study of cytomegalovirus exposure and HLA in healthy donors. General study results and limits: Among TCR beta chains, those listed as cytomegalovirus-associated numbered about 150. Within the 120 validation repertoires, first-cohort TCR clusters tended to co-occur, according to a later analysis. A few CMV-associated chains proved CMV antigen-specific in vitro. Cytomegalovirus status was reportedly diagnosed by the classifier with high sensitivity and specificity.

The chain uses TRBV7-6 and TRBJ2-7; a possible D gene is TRBD2 (5 bases). The sequencing sample was made of PBMCs. The receptor was derived from a man aged 18-30 years in good health and CMV-seronegative. This CDR3 reads CASSLVRGSVYEQYF. CDR3 nucleotides: TGTGCCAGCAGTCTAGTACGGGGTTCAGTCTACGAGCAGTACTTC.